This T cell receptor (beta chain) was documented in a study of T cell changes during pregnancy in multiple sclerosis. Data came from immunoSEQ multiplex PCR; TCRdb stores just in-frame clones and leaves some out. The sample carries some 63,000 clones, around nine tenths recorded once. Comments on this clone: The junction differs from germline at one of its ends, possibly a read error.

Germline CDR1 and CDR2: SSHAT and FNYEAQ (reference sequence). There are 13 residues in the CDR3. This receptor was obtained from a female donor with multiple sclerosis, enrolled in a pregnancy study. V gene TRBV7-7 combines with J gene TRBJ2-5, with a weak D call TRBD1 (5 bases). The specimen comprised peripheral blood, sampled before pregnancy. CDR3 region: CASSWGGQETQYF. The CDR3 DNA is TGTGCTAGCAGCTGGGGCGGACAAGAGACCCAGTACTTC.